This T cell receptor (beta chain) was obtained from a study of T cells and copy number aberrations in small-cell lung cancer. Study-wide results and limits: Sequencing artifacts are a known risk, since all specimens were formalin-fixed paraffin-embedded.

All donors had upfront surgery without preoperative chemotherapy, radiotherapy or any immunotherapy. Only macrodissected tumor regions expected to provide at least 150 ng DNA were selected. Only one count was recorded for this clone. Its specificity is unknown. This table comes from immunoSEQ multiplex PCR, and its TCRdb copy is limited to in-frame clones, with some not included. In the table there are about 350 clones, 90% to 95% of which are singletons. The sequenced material came from tumor tissue. This sequence was found in a man between 65 and 85 years old with small cell lung cancer.

The CDR3: CAWSVNYGYTF. The CDR3 coding sequence is TGTGCCTGGAGTGTAAACTATGGCTACACCTTC. The chain is built from TRBV30 and TRBJ1-2; D gene ambiguous. CDR1 is GTSNPN, CDR2 SVGIG, per germline (reference sequence). Trimming took 0 bases from V and 2 from J, leaving 1 base between them. This CDR3 spans 11 amino acids.